This paragraph covers one T cell receptor beta chain sequence. The target antigen is unknown. This sample was taken from a study of OX40 agonist ivuxolimab in advanced cancers. Study at large: Patients with hepatocellular carcinoma, melanoma, renal cell or head and neck cancer made up the dose-escalation patients. Therapy given before enrollment (anti-PD-1, anti-PD-L1 or anti-CTLA-4) was allowed, and 40% to 45% had some.

Findings and caveats of the study: Clones of CD4+ and CD8+ blood T cells grew by week 6 at doses of 0.1 to 3.0 mg/kg.

The germline V gene encodes CDR1 LNHDA and CDR2 SQIVND (reference sequence). V was shortened by 6 bases and J by 1 base, with 19 bases between the two germline ends. The CDR3 extends over 17 amino acids. The assay was immunoSEQ multiplex PCR, and TCRdb's table has in-frame clones only and misses some. The profile shows 55,000 to 65,000 clones, roughly 85% of them singletons. The chain links TRBV19 to TRBJ1-5, with TRBD1 as a possible D gene (6 bases). Sequences were derived from CD4+ or CD8+ T cells sorted from blood, sampled in a trial of the OX40 agonist ivuxolimab. The TCR comes from an adult with an advanced solid tumor such as melanoma, head and neck, liver or kidney cancer. The CDR3: CASSNIQGTLSNQPQHF. The DNA for the CDR3 is TGTGCCAGTAGCAATATACAGGGTACGTTGAGCAATCAGCCCCAGCATTTT.